This T cell receptor (beta chain) was observed in a study of blood T cell repertoires in COVID-19. At the level of the study: Both acute and convalescent COVID-19 samples were obtained from the United States, Italy and Spain. PBMCs, B-cell-depleted T cells, or T cells provided the cDNA or gDNA that made up the material.

The germline V gene has CDR1 SGDLS and CDR2 YYNGEE. The CDR3 runs to 16 residues. V shed 3 bases and J shed 1 base, with 13 bases lying between them. Under the authors' procedure: Researchers report that nucleated cell counts were estimated from reference gene primer amplification. Using immunoSEQ multiplex PCR, the repertoire was profiled, and TCRdb retains in-frame clones only, with some absent. V, J and clone size were drawn from that table, and D and trimming were deduced from the DNA. The data hold about 300,000 clones, with approximately 88% observed a single time. The sequence came from a man aged 18-30 years with active or convalescent COVID-19. The chain is built from TRBV9 and TRBJ2-2; perhaps TRBD1 as D (6 bases). The sequenced sample was peripheral blood. CDR3 sequence reads: CASSDEPGQNTGELFF. The CDR3 nucleotides read TGTGCCAGCAGCGACGAACCGGGACAGAACACCGGGGAGCTGTTTTTT.